This paragraph reports one TCR beta chain. A read error may account for a junction end that differs from germline. This sample is drawn from a study of control samples from healthy donors and cancer patients. The CDR3 totals 13 residues. The V gene's germline CDR1 is KGHSH and CDR2 LQKENI. The assay was immunoSEQ multiplex PCR, and TCRdb's table has in-frame clones only and misses some. The sample contains 120,000 to 150,000 clones, 92% of which appear only once. Input material: blood. This receptor was identified in a man younger than 40 in good health. The V call is TRBV18, the J call TRBJ1-5; no definite D call. CDR3: CASSPGSDQPQHF. The CDR3 nucleotides are TGTGCCAGCTCACCTGGTAGCGATCAGCCCCAGCATTTT.